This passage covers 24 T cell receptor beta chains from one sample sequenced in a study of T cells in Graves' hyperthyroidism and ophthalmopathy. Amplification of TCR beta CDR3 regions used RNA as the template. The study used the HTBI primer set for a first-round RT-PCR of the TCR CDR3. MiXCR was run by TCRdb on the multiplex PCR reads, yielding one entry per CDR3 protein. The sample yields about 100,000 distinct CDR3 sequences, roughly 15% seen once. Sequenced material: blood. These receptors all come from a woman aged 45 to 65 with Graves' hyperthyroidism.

CDR3 residues: CASSRDLNYGYTF. DNA of the CDR3: TGTGCCAGCAGTCGGGACCTCAACTATGGCTACACCTTC. This chain uses TRBV12-3 or TRBV12-4 with TRBJ1-2, with D tentatively TRBD1 (5 bases). Trimming took 5 bases from V and 2 from J, leaving 9 bases between them. The CDR3 length is 13 residues.

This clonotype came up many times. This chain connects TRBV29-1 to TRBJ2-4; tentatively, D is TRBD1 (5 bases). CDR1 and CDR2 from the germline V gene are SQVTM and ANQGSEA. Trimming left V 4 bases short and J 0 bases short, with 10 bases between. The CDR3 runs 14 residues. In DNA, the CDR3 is TGCAGCGTTGTCGGACATCGAGCCAAAAACATTCAGTACTTC. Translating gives CSVVGHRAKNIQYF.

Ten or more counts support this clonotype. The CDR3 coding sequence is TGTGCCAGCAGATCCGGACAGGGCTACATTCAGTACTTC. Residues: CASRSGQGYIQYF. The chain joins TRBV6-1 to TRBJ2-4, with TRBD1 matching over 8 bases. Unmatched junction bases numbered 6, after V lost 6 bases and J lost 8 bases. There are 13 residues in the CDR3. The germline V gene has CDR1 MNHNS and CDR2 SASEGT.

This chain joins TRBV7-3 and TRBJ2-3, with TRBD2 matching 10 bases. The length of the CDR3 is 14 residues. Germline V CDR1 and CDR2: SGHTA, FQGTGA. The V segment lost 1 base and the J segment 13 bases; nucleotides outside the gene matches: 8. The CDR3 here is CASSLISGREEKYF. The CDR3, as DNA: TGTGCCAGCAGCTTAATCAGCGGGAGGGAGGAAAAGTATTTT.

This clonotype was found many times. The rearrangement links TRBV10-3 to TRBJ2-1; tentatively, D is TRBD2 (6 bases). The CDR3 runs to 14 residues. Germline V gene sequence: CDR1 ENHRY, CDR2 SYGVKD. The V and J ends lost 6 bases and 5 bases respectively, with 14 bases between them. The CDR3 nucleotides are TGTGCCATCAGGGGCGCGGGATCGGACAATGAGCAGTTCTTC. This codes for CAIRGAGSDNEQFF.

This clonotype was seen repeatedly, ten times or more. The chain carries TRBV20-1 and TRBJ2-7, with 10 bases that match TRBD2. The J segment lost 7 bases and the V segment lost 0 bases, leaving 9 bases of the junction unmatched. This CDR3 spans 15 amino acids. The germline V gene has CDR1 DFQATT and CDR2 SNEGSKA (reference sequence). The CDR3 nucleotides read TGCAGTGCTAGAGACGGAGTAGCGGGGGGTGGTGAGCAGTACGTC. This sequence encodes CSARDGVAGGGEQYV.

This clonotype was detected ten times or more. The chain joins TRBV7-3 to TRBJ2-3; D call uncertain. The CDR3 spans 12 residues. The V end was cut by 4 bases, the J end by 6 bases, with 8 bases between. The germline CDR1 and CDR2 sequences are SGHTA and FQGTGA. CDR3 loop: CASSSSMDTQYF. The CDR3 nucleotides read TGTGCCAGCAGCTCCTCGATGGATACGCAGTATTTT.

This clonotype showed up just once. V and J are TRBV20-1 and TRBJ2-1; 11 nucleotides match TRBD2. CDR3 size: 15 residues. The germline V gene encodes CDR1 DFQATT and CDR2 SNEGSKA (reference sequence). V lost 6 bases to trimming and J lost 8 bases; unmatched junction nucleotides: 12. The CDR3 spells CSAQSRLAGKYEQFF. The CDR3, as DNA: TGCAGTGCCCAGAGTCGACTAGCGGGAAAGTATGAGCAGTTCTTC.

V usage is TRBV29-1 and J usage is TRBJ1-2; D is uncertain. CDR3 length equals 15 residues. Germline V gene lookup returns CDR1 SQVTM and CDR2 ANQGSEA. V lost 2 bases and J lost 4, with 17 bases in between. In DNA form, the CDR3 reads TGCAGCGTTGAAAAAGGTTCCGGGGAGGGCTATGGCTACACCTTC. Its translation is CSVEKGSGEGYGYTF.

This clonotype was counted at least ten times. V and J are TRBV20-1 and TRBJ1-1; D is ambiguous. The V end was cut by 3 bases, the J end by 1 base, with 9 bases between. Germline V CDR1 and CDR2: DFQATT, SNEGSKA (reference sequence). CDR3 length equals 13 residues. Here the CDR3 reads CSASVLGNTEAFF. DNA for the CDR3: TGCAGTGCTAGTGTTTTGGGGAACACTGAAGCTTTCTTT.

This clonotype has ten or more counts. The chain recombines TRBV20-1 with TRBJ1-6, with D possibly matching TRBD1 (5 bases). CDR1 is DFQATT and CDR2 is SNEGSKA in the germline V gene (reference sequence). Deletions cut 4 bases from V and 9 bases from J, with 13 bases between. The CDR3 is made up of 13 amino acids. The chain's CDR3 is CSAKRDDPSPLHF. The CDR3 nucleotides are TGCAGTGCTAAACGGGACGACCCTTCACCCCTCCACTTT.

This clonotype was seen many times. The CDR3 region has the DNA TGTGCCTGGAGCGCAGGGGGCGTATTGAACACTGAAGCTTTCTTT. As protein: CAWSAGGVLNTEAFF. V and J are TRBV30 and TRBJ1-1; 8 positions agree with TRBD1. Germline loops: CDR1 GTSNPN, CDR2 SVGIG (reference sequence). Trimming at V came to 3 bases and at J to 0 bases, leaving 6 bases not matched to a gene. This CDR3 is 15 amino acids long.

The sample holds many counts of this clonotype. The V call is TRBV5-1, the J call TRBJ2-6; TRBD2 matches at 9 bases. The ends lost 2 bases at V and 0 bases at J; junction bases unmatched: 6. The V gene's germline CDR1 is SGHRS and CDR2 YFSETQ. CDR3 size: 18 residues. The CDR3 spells CASSLIPSGNSGANVLTF. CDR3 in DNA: TGCGCCAGCAGCTTAATCCCTAGCGGGAACTCTGGGGCCAACGTCCTGACTTTC. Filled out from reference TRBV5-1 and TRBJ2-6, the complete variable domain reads KAGVTQTPRYLIKTRGQQVTLSCSPISGHRSVSWYQQTPGQGLQFLFEYFSETQRNKGNFPGRFSGRQFSNSRSEMNVSTLELGDSALYLCASSLIPSGNSGANVLTFGAGSRLTVL.

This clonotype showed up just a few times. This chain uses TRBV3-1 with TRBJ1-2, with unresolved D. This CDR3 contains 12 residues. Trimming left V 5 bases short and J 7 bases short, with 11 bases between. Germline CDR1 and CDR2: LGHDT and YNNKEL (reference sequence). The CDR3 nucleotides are TGTGCCAGCAGCGCCGCCCCCGGTGGCTACACCTTC. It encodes CASSAAPGGYTF.

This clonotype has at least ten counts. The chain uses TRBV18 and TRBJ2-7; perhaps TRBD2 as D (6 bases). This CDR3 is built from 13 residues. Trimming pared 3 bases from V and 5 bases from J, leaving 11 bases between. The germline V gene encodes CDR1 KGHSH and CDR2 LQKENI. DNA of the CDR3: TGTGCCAGCTCACCCCCTGGGGGGAACGAGCAGTACGTC. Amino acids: CASSPPGGNEQYV.

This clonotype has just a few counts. The CDR3 coding sequence is TGTGCCAGCACCATCGCGGGTAGGGAGACCCAGTACTTC. Translating gives CASTIAGRETQYF. This chain links TRBV7-9 with TRBJ2-5; weak D call: TRBD2 (5 bases). Trimming removed 7 bases at V and 5 bases at J, with 14 bases between. Germline assignment: CDR1 SEHNR and CDR2 FQNEAQ (reference sequence). The CDR3 has 13 amino acids.

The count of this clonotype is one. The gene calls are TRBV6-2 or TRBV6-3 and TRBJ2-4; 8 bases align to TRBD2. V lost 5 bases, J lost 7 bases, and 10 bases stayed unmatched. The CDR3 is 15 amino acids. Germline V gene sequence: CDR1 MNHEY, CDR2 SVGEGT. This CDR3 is CASSALSGRWNIQYF. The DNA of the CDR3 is TGTGCCAGCAGTGCACTAAGCGGGAGATGGAACATTCAGTACTTC.

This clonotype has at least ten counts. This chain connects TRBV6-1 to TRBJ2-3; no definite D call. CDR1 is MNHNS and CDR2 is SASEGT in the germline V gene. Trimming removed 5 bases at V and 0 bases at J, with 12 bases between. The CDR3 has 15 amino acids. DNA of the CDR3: TGTGCCAGCAGTTCCGGAGAAACTAGCACAGATACGCAGTATTTT. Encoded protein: CASSSGETSTDTQYF.

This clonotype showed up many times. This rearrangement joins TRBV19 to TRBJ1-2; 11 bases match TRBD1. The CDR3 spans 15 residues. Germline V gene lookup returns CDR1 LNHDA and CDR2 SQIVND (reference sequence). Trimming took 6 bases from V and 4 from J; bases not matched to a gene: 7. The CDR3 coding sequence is TGTGCCAGTAGGGACGGACAGGGGGCTTCCTATGGCTACACCTTC. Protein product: CASRDGQGASYGYTF. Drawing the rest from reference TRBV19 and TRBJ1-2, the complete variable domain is DGGITQSPKYLFRKEGQNVTLSCEQNLNHDAMYWYRQDPGQGLRLIYYSQIVNDFQKGDIAEGYSVSREKKESFPLTVTSAQKNPTAFYLCASRDGQGASYGYTFGSGTRLTVV.

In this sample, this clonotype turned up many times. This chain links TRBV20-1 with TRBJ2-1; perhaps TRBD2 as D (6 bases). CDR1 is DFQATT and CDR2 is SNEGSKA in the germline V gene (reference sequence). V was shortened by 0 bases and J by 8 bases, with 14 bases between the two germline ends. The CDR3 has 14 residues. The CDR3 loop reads CSARESTVADEQFF. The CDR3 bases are TGCAGTGCTAGAGAAAGCACCGTAGCGGATGAGCAGTTCTTC.

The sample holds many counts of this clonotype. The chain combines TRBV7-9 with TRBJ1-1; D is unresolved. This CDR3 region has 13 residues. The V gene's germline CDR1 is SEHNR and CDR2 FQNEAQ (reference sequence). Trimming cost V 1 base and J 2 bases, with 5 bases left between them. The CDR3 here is CASSLGENTEAFF. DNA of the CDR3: TGTGCCAGCAGCTTAGGGGAAAACACTGAAGCTTTCTTT.

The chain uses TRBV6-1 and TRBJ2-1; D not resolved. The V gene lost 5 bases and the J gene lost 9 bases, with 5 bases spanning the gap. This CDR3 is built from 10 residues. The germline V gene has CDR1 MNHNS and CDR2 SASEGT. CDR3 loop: CASSIGEQFF. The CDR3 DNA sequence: TGTGCCAGCAGTATAGGTGAGCAGTTCTTC.

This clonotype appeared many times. The CDR3 is CAISPSEGQGSEKLFF. The CDR3 nucleotides read TGTGCCATCAGTCCCTCCGAGGGACAGGGGAGTGAAAAACTGTTTTTT. The chain couples TRBV10-3 to TRBJ1-4; 10 bases are a match to TRBD1. The J segment lost 7 bases and the V segment lost 5 bases, leaving 10 bases of the junction unmatched. Looked up from germline, CDR1 is ENHRY and CDR2 is SYGVKD. CDR3 length: 16 amino acids.

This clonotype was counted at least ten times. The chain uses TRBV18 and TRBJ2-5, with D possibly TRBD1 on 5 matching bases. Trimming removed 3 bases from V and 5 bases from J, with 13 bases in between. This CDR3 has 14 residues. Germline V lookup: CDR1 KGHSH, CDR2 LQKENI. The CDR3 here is CASSPMGRDETQYF. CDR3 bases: TGTGCCAGCTCACCGATGGGCAGGGATGAGACCCAGTACTTC.